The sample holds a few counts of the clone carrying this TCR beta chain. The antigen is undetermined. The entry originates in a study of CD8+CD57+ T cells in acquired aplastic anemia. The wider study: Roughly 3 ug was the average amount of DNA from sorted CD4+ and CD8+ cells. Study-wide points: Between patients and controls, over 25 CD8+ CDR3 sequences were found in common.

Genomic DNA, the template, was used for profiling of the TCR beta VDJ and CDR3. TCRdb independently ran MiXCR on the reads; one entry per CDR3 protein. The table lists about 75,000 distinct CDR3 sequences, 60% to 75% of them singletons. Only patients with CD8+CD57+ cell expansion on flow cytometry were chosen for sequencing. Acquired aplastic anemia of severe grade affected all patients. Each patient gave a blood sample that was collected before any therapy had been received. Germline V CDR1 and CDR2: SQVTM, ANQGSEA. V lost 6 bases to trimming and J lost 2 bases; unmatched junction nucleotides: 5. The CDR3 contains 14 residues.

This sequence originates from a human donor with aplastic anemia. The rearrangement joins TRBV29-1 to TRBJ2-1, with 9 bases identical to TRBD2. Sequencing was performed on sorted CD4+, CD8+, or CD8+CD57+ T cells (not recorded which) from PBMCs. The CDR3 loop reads CSVAGLAAYNEQFF. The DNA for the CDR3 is TGCAGCGTCGCGGGACTAGCTGCCTACAATGAGCAGTTCTTC.